These 17 T cell receptor beta chains came from one sample sequenced in a study of radiotherapy plus CTLA-4 blockade in lung cancer. Libraries were prepared by immunoSEQ multiplex PCR; TCRdb keeps only in-frame clonotypes and omits some of them. This sample yields 45,000 to 55,000 clones, of which roughly four fifths are seen a single time; 2.5% to 3.5% belongs to the top ten. This material consisted of peripheral blood, taken from a patient treated with radiotherapy plus ipilimumab. The source is a human donor with non-small cell lung cancer who had stable disease on radiotherapy plus ipilimumab.

The chain links TRBV19 to TRBJ2-3; D might be TRBD2 (6 bases). The germline CDR1 and CDR2 sequences are LNHDA and SQIVND (reference sequence). The ends were cut back, 6 bases at V and 2 bases at J, with 21 bases in the middle. The CDR3 is 17 amino acids. The CDR3 reads CASRTLQTGVTTDTQYF. Here the CDR3 DNA reads TGTGCCAGTAGGACCCTTCAAACGGGAGTTACCACAGATACGCAGTATTTT.

The gene calls are TRBV18 and TRBJ2-3; 8 bases are shared with TRBD1. Germline V CDR1 and CDR2: KGHSH, LQKENI. The CDR3 extends over 17 amino acids. J gave up 3 bases and V 4 bases, and 12 bases lay outside the gene matches. The CDR3, as DNA: TGTGCCAGCTCACTGCTCGGGCCAGGGGGCCTGACAGATACGCAGTATTTT. Translation gives CASSLLGPGGLTDTQYF. The variable domain in full, completed from reference TRBV18 and TRBJ2-3, reads NAGVMQNPRHLVRRRGQEARLRCSPMKGHSHVYWYRQLPEEGLKFMVYLQKENIIDESGMPKERFSAEFPKEGPSILRIQQVVRGDSAAYFCASSLLGPGGLTDTQYFGPGTRLTVL.

The rearrangement uses TRBV7-2 and TRBJ2-7; D gene unclear. V dropped 3 bases and J dropped 0 bases, with 9 bases sitting between them. From germline, CDR1 is SGHTA and CDR2 FQGNSA. The CDR3 has 14 amino acids. DNA of the CDR3: TGTGCCAGCAGCTTCCAGGTTCTCTCCTACGAGCAGTACTTC. Its translation is CASSFQVLSYEQYF.

V gene TRBV5-1 combines with J gene TRBJ2-2; D gene unclear. The CDR3 has 14 residues. The germline V and J ends were trimmed by 4 bases and 9 bases, with 16 bases remaining between them. Germline CDR1 SGHRS, CDR2 YFSETQ. The CDR3 sequence is CASSGAGDPRELFF. The DNA of the CDR3 is TGCGCCAGCAGCGGCGCAGGTGACCCCCGGGAGCTGTTTTTT.

As concerns this clone: At one of its ends the junction is not consistent with the germline gene, which may arise from a read error. The rearrangement uses TRBV7-9 and TRBJ2-2; TRBD2 is a possible D gene (5 bases). CDR3 length: 16 amino acids. Germline values: CDR1 SEHNR, CDR2 FQNEAQ (reference sequence). The CDR3 sequence: CASSLTPSSNTRELFF. In DNA, the CDR3 is TGTGCCAGCAGCCTTACCCCTAGCTCTAACACCAGGGAGCTGTTTTTT.

The chain links TRBV25-1 to TRBJ2-1, with 9 bases matching TRBD1. CDR1 and CDR2 (germline): MGHDK, SYGVNS. This CDR3 is 13 amino acids long. The junction had 3 bases not matched to a gene; V was cut back by 8 bases and J by 4 bases. The CDR3 region has the DNA TGTGCCAGCGGAGGACAGGGGTACAATGAGCAGTTCTTC. This sequence encodes CASGGQGYNEQFF.

The rearrangement uses TRBV30 and TRBJ2-3; a weak D match, TRBD1 (5 bases). In germline, CDR1 is GTSNPN, CDR2 SVGIG (reference sequence). This CDR3 has 12 residues. V gave up 0 bases and J gave up 8 bases, with 9 bases separating them. CDR3 protein: CAWSVQRGTQYF. Written as DNA, the CDR3 is TGTGCCTGGAGTGTACAAAGGGGTACGCAGTATTTT. Variable domain in full (rest from reference TRBV30 and TRBJ2-3): SQTIHQWPATLVQPVGSPLSLECTVEGTSNPNLYWYRQAAGRGLQLLFYSVGIGQISSEVPQNLSASRPQDRQFILSSKKLLLSDSGFYLCAWSVQRGTQYFGPGTRLTVL.

The chain has TRBV30 and TRBJ2-7; 10 nucleotides match TRBD1. V lost 1 base and J lost 5; bases outside the gene matches: 5. Germline V lookup: CDR1 GTSNPN, CDR2 SVGIG (reference sequence). The CDR3 covers 14 residues. The CDR3 region has the DNA TGTGCCTGGAGTGAAGGGACAGGGGTCCACGAGCAGTACTTC. Translation: CAWSEGTGVHEQYF.

About this clone: An end of the junction differs from the germline gene, which may be a read error. The chain recombines TRBV7-8 with TRBJ2-1; 8 bases are shared with TRBD1. CDR1 is SGHVS, CDR2 FQNEAQ, per germline. The CDR3 is made up of 16 amino acids. The CDR3 sequence: CTSSLGRGRFYNEQFF. DNA of the CDR3: TGTACCAGCAGCCTAGGCAGGGGGCGATTTTACAATGAGCAGTTCTTC.

This sequence joins TRBV11-3 and TRBJ2-3; 9 bases are shared with TRBD1. Germline CDR1 reads SGHNT; CDR2 reads YENEEA. The CDR3 length is 14 residues. V lost 5 bases to trimming and J lost 4 bases; unmatched junction nucleotides: 4. CDR3 in amino acids: CASSGQGQADTQYF. The DNA for the CDR3 is TGTGCCAGCAGCGGACAGGGGCAGGCAGATACGCAGTATTTT.

V usage is TRBV9 and J usage is TRBJ1-6; 7 nucleotides align to TRBD1. CDR3 length equals 15 residues. The germline V gene encodes CDR1 SGDLS and CDR2 YYNGEE. The ends lost 0 bases at V and 6 bases at J; junction bases unmatched: 3. Here the CDR3 reads CASSVGDRSNSPLHF. DNA for the CDR3: TGTGCCAGCAGCGTAGGGGACAGATCTAATTCACCCCTCCACTTT. Looking up the rest from reference TRBV9 and TRBJ1-6 gives the full variable domain: DSGVTQTPKHLITATGQRVTLRCSPRSGDLSVYWYQQSLDQGLQFLIQYYNGEERAKGNILERFSAQQFPDLHSELNLSSLELGDSALYFCASSVGDRSNSPLHFGNGTRLTVT.

This clone was detected only once. The V call is TRBV27, the J call TRBJ2-1, with D possibly TRBD2 on 7 matching bases. Trimming took 4 bases from V and 2 from J, leaving 12 bases between them. Germline V gene sequence: CDR1 MNHEY, CDR2 SMNVEV (reference sequence). The CDR3 sequence is 15 residues long. The CDR3 DNA reads as TGTGCCAGCAGTTGGGGGGGCGTTGCCTACAATGAGCAGTTCTTC. The encoded protein is CASSWGGVAYNEQFF.

This clone came up a few times. The chain joins TRBV6-1 to TRBJ2-7, with D unclear. The length of the CDR3 is 11 residues. In germline, CDR1 is MNHNS, CDR2 SASEGT. V lost 3 bases to trimming and J lost 7 bases, with 7 bases between them. DNA for the CDR3: TGTGCCAGCAGTGAGGTCGGGGAGCAGTACTTC. This gives the protein CASSEVGEQYF.

There are a few counts of this clone. The chain uses TRBV15 and TRBJ2-6, with 8 bases lining up with TRBD1. The CDR3 is 18 residues long. The V segment lost 5 bases and the J segment 1 base; nucleotides outside the gene matches: 10. CDR1 is LNHNV and CDR2 is YYDKDF in the germline V gene (reference sequence). DNA of the CDR3: TGTGCCACCAGCCCACCGGGACAGGCAGCATCTGGGGCCAACGTCCTGACTTTC. Residues: CATSPPGQAASGANVLTF.

This sequence joins TRBV4-1 and TRBJ1-1, with TRBD1 identical over 8 bases. Germline V lookup: CDR1 MGHRA, CDR2 YSYEKL. V shed 4 bases and J 1 base; nucleotides not matched to a gene: 11. The CDR3 contains 17 residues. The CDR3 spells CASSPGQGGRWNTEAFF. In DNA form, the CDR3 reads TGCGCCAGCAGCCCAGGACAGGGAGGGAGATGGAACACTGAAGCTTTCTTT.

The chain has TRBV2 and TRBJ2-6; D is ambiguous. This CDR3 is 15 amino acids long. The germline CDR1 and CDR2 sequences are SNHLY and FYNNEI. V gave up 6 bases and J gave up 0 bases, with 9 bases separating them. The CDR3 region is CASRPRSSGANVLTF. DNA for the CDR3: TGTGCCAGCAGACCCCGGAGCTCTGGGGCCAACGTCCTGACTTTC.

The chain employs TRBV6-5 and TRBJ2-7; TRBD2 matches 8 bases. Germline CDR1 reads MNHEY; CDR2 reads SVGAGI. The ends lost 7 bases at V and 3 bases at J; junction bases unmatched: 8. The CDR3 runs to 14 residues. This CDR3 reads CASNTGGRIYEQYF. CDR3 in DNA: TGTGCCAGCAACACCGGCGGGAGGATCTACGAGCAGTACTTC.